Shown below are 27 T cell receptor beta chains from a single sample sequenced in a study of shared T cell receptors in the human thymus. The table came from immunoSEQ multiplex PCR; TCRdb's copy has only in-frame clones and leaves some out. Of about 660,000 clones listed, 70% to 90% were seen once; the top ten hold 0.0095% to 0.011%. These data were likewise used in another study, on human thymus T cells.

Material: thymocytes. The source is a boy younger than two with a congenital heart defect.

V usage is TRBV9 and J usage is TRBJ1-2, with 12 bases that match TRBD1. The germline V gene has CDR1 SGDLS and CDR2 YYNGEE. The CDR3 totals 20 residues. V was clipped by 0 bases and J by 2 bases; unmatched bases: 14. In DNA, the CDR3 is TGTGCCAGCAGCGTAGCTGGGGATGCCGGGACAGGGGGCGCGAACTATGGCTACACCTTC. Its translation: CASSVAGDAGTGGANYGYTF.

The count of this clone is one. The CDR3 region has the DNA TGTGCCAGCAGCGTAGAAGCACGAGGGGGGCGGGAGGTGAGAGATACGCAGTATTTT. As protein: CASSVEARGGREVRDTQYF. The chain uses TRBV9 and TRBJ2-3; 8 bases are shared with TRBD2. Germline V lookup: CDR1 SGDLS, CDR2 YYNGEE. CDR3 size: 19 residues. V lost 0 bases and J lost 5; bases outside the gene matches: 17.

V and J are TRBV5-8 and TRBJ1-2; 8 bases are a match to TRBD1. V trimming: 0 bases; J trimming: 5 bases; junction bases outside the gene matches: 9. The germline gives CDR1 SGHTS, CDR2 YDEGEE. The CDR3 loop spans 16 amino acids. DNA of the CDR3: TGTGCCAGCAGCTTGGGGGCCGACAGGGGCTTTTATGGCTACACCTTC. This codes for CASSLGADRGFYGYTF. Full variable domain (rest looked up from reference TRBV5-8 and TRBJ1-2): EAGVTQSPTHLIKTRGQQATLRCSPISGHTSVYWYQQALGLGLQFLLWYDEGEERNRGNFPPRFSGRQFPNYSSELNVNALELEDSALYLCASSLGADRGFYGYTFGSGTRLTVV.

V gene TRBV7-2 combines with J gene TRBJ2-7; 13 bases fit TRBD2. Germline CDR1 is SGHTA and CDR2 is FQGNSA. The CDR3 length is 15 residues. Trimming took 5 bases from V and 7 from J; bases not matched to a gene: 8. Here the CDR3 reads CASSRRLAGGEEQYF. The CDR3 DNA reads as TGTGCCAGCAGCCGACGACTAGCGGGAGGAGAGGAGCAGTACTTC.

The chain couples TRBV11-3 to TRBJ2-3; 11 bases line up with TRBD2. Germline values: CDR1 SGHNT, CDR2 YENEEA. The CDR3 has 17 amino acids. The junction had 6 bases not matched to a gene; V was cut back by 1 base and J by 3 bases. The DNA of the CDR3 is TGTGCCAGCAGCTTAGGCCTGGGACTAGCGGAGACAGATACGCAGTATTTT. This codes for CASSLGLGLAETDTQYF.

V is TRBV5-8 and J is TRBJ1-5, with 9 bases that match TRBD1. The CDR3 is made up of 14 amino acids. Germline trimming cut 4 bases from V and 3 bases from J; bases unmatched to any gene: 2. Germline V lookup: CDR1 SGHTS, CDR2 YDEGEE. The CDR3 region is CASSGTGNNQPQHF. The CDR3 nucleotides are TGTGCCAGCAGCGGGACAGGGAACAATCAGCCCCAGCATTTT.

The V call is TRBV28, the J call TRBJ2-4; the match to TRBD1 covers 7 bases. J was trimmed by 8 bases and V by 6 bases; bases with no gene match: 7. Germline loops: CDR1 MDHEN, CDR2 SYDVKM. The CDR3 is 13 amino acids. Written as DNA, the CDR3 is TGTGCCAGCAGCACCGGGACAGCGGACATTCAGTACTTC. Its translation: CASSTGTADIQYF.

The gene calls are TRBV11-2 and TRBJ2-5; a possible D gene is TRBD2 (5 bases). V lost 7 bases and J 10 bases, leaving 19 bases between the germline ends. Germline CDR1 is SGHAT and CDR2 is FQNNGV. CDR3 length: 13 amino acids. CDR3 DNA sequence: TGTGCCAGCAAATCCTGGGAGCCTATAGTCCAGTACTTC. It codes for CASKSWEPIVQYF.

CDR3 in DNA: TGTGCCAGCAGCTTTGGGCATAACACCGGGGAGCTGTTTTTT. Translation: CASSFGHNTGELFF. The chain links TRBV5-5 to TRBJ2-2; D unresolved. Germline lookup yields CDR1 SGHKS and CDR2 YYEKEE (reference sequence). Trimming pared 2 bases from V and 2 bases from J, leaving 7 bases between. The CDR3 runs to 14 residues.

The chain carries TRBV28 and TRBJ2-1; D might be TRBD2 (6 bases). V lost 2 bases to trimming and J lost 3 bases, with 11 bases between them. Germline V gives CDR1 MDHEN, CDR2 SYDVKM. The CDR3 contains 15 residues. The CDR3 nucleotides are TGTGCCAGCAGTTTAATCCGGGAGCTCTACAATGAGCAGTTCTTC. This gives the protein CASSLIRELYNEQFF.

This rearrangement joins TRBV19 to TRBJ2-7; maybe TRBD1 (6 bases). Germline V gives CDR1 LNHDA, CDR2 SQIVND (reference sequence). The ends were cut back, 3 bases at V and 3 bases at J, with 12 bases in the middle. The CDR3 totals 14 residues. This CDR3 is CASSIGTGFYEQYF. In DNA form, the CDR3 reads TGTGCCAGTAGTATCGGCACAGGGTTCTACGAGCAGTACTTC.

CDR3 coding DNA: TGTGCCAGCAGCCAAGAGACAGGCGGACGTAATGAAAAACTGTTTTTT. Protein sequence: CASSQETGGRNEKLFF. The genes are TRBV14 and TRBJ1-4; tentative D call: TRBD1 (6 bases). Germline V lookup: CDR1 SGHDN, CDR2 FVKESK. V lost 0 bases and J lost 4, with 12 bases in between. This CDR3 region has 16 residues.

The rearrangement uses TRBV7-9 and TRBJ1-1, with D perhaps matching TRBD1 (5 bases). Deletions cut 5 bases from V and 2 bases from J, with 9 bases between. The CDR3 loop spans 13 amino acids. Germline V gene lookup returns CDR1 SEHNR and CDR2 FQNEAQ (reference sequence). The CDR3 nucleotides are TGTGCCAGCAGCCTCGACAGTAACACTGAAGCTTTCTTT. This encodes CASSLDSNTEAFF.

The genes are TRBV10-1 and TRBJ2-3; TRBD2 matches at 13 bases. The germline V gene encodes CDR1 WNHNN and CDR2 SYGVQD (reference sequence). Trimming removed 4 bases from V and 3 bases from J; junction bases left unmatched: 4. The CDR3 has 16 amino acids. The CDR3 loop reads CASSGTSGRETDTQYF. As DNA, the CDR3 is TGCGCCAGCAGTGGGACTAGCGGGAGAGAGACAGATACGCAGTATTTT.

This sequence joins TRBV7-9 and TRBJ2-1; TRBD2 matches 9 bases. J lost 6 bases, V lost 6 bases, and 6 bases had no gene match. Germline-derived CDR1 and CDR2 are SEHNR and FQNEAQ (reference sequence). The CDR3 covers 14 residues. The CDR3, as DNA: TGTGCCAGCAGGGCGGGAGGGCCTCGCAATGAGCAGTTCTTC. It is translated as CASRAGGPRNEQFF.

The chain has TRBV5-1 and TRBJ2-2; possible D gene TRBD2, 7 bases. V was pared by 3 bases and J by 2 bases, with 20 bases between. The CDR3 runs to 18 residues. In germline, CDR1 is SGHRS, CDR2 YFSETQ. The CDR3 nucleotides read TGCGCCAGCAGCTCTGCACAAAGGGGGGGCCCAAACACCGGGGAGCTGTTTTTT. It is translated as CASSSAQRGGPNTGELFF. Variable domain in full (rest from reference TRBV5-1 and TRBJ2-2): KAGVTQTPRYLIKTRGQQVTLSCSPISGHRSVSWYQQTPGQGLQFLFEYFSETQRNKGNFPGRFSGRQFSNSRSEMNVSTLELGDSALYLCASSSAQRGGPNTGELFFGEGSRLTVL.

J is TRBJ2-7 and V is TRBV4-3; 7 bases match TRBD2. The J segment lost 7 bases and the V segment lost 2 bases, leaving 17 bases of the junction unmatched. Germline V lookup: CDR1 LGHNA, CDR2 YSLEER. This CDR3 comprises 17 residues. The CDR3 nucleotides read TGCGCCAGCAGCCAATACCCCCTCGCGGGGGACCCTAAGGAGCAGTACTTC. It codes for CASSQYPLAGDPKEQYF.

This sequence joins TRBV7-8 and TRBJ2-5, with D possibly TRBD2 on 6 matching bases. The CDR3 has 12 residues. The germline V gene has CDR1 SGHVS and CDR2 FQNEAQ. Trimming shortened V by 3 bases and J by 11 bases, and 13 bases separated the two germline ends. As DNA, the CDR3 is TGTGCCAGCAGCTTCGGGTTTGGGAGGCAGTACTTC. It is translated as CASSFGFGRQYF.

The V call is TRBV28, the J call TRBJ2-5, with TRBD1 matching 7 bases. Germline loops: CDR1 MDHEN, CDR2 SYDVKM. The CDR3 length is 18 residues. V shed 9 bases and J 1 base; nucleotides not matched to a gene: 20. CDR3: CASQRAGTERISQETQYF. The DNA of the CDR3 is TGTGCCAGTCAGAGGGCCGGGACAGAACGTATTAGCCAAGAGACCCAGTACTTC.

This CDR3 is CTSSQGTVNEKLFF. The CDR3 region has the DNA TGCACCAGCAGCCAAGGGACAGTTAATGAAAAACTGTTTTTT. The V call is TRBV1, the J call TRBJ1-4; TRBD1 was called by the table and not checked on the DNA. TRBV1 is a recognized pseudogene. This CDR3 spans 14 amino acids.

The V and J genes are TRBV20-1 and TRBJ1-1; TRBD1 might be the D (6 bases). The V and J ends lost 6 bases and 11 bases respectively, with 16 bases between them. CDR3 length equals 11 residues. The germline gives CDR1 DFQATT, CDR2 SNEGSKA (reference sequence). As DNA, the CDR3 is TGCAGTGCGAGGGAACCGAGGGGGGCTTTCTTT. Its translation: CSAREPRGAFF.

This chain uses TRBV7-9 with TRBJ1-2; D possibly corresponds to TRBD1 (5 bases). V was clipped by 8 bases and J by 9 bases, with 16 bases between them. Per the germline V gene, CDR1 is SEHNR and CDR2 is FQNEAQ (reference sequence). This CDR3 region has 12 residues. The CDR3 bases are TGTGCCAGCTCCTGGGGGGGTGGGCGCTACACCTTC. Encoded protein: CASSWGGGRYTF.

This clone showed up just a few times. The rearrangement uses TRBV28 and TRBJ2-3; TRBD2 might be the D (5 bases). CDR1 and CDR2 from the germline V gene are MDHEN and SYDVKM. The CDR3 totals 15 residues. V was trimmed by 3 bases and J by 2 bases, leaving 12 bases between them. The chain's CDR3 is CASSLGLADTDTQYF. The DNA for the CDR3 is TGTGCCAGCAGTTTGGGTCTAGCAGACACAGATACGCAGTATTTT.

J is TRBJ2-6 and V is TRBV11-2; D is perhaps TRBD2 (5 bases). The CDR3 is made up of 17 amino acids. Trimming took off 1 base at V and 0 bases at J, with 10 bases between the two ends. Looked up from germline, CDR1 is SGHAT and CDR2 is FQNNGV. The CDR3 spells CASSLGRPCSGANVLTF. The CDR3 DNA reads as TGTGCCAGCAGCTTAGGGAGGCCATGCTCTGGGGCCAACGTCCTGACTTTC.

The gene calls are TRBV10-2 and TRBJ2-7, with D perhaps matching TRBD2 (6 bases). CDR1 and CDR2 (germline): WSHSY, SAAADI. The length of the CDR3 is 17 residues. The germline V and J ends were trimmed by 4 bases and 3 bases, with 22 bases remaining between them. The CDR3 sequence is CASSAPTDEGLRYEQYF. The CDR3 DNA reads as TGCGCCAGCAGTGCCCCCACGGATGAGGGACTTCGCTACGAGCAGTACTTC.

The chain carries TRBV15 and TRBJ1-5; D is unclear. The CDR3 sequence is 15 residues long. V lost 1 base to trimming and J lost 0 bases, with 7 bases between them. CDR1 and CDR2 (germline): LNHNV, YYDKDF (reference sequence). CDR3 protein: CATSRGQFSNQPQHF. The CDR3, as DNA: TGTGCCACCAGCAGAGGGCAGTTTAGCAATCAGCCCCAGCATTTT.

The chain uses TRBV11-2 and TRBJ1-2, with 7 bases lining up with TRBD1. The CDR3 covers 15 residues. The V gene's germline CDR1 is SGHAT and CDR2 FQNNGV. The ends lost 4 bases at V and 8 bases at J; junction bases unmatched: 13. The CDR3 nucleotides are TGTGCCAGCAGCTCATTCATGAGACAGGGTGGCGGCTACACCTTC. This codes for CASSSFMRQGGGYTF.